These 15 T cell receptor beta chains originate from one sample sequenced in a study of T cells in Graves' hyperthyroidism and ophthalmopathy. TCR beta CDR3 regions were amplified from RNA transcripts. RT-PCR in the first round (using the HTBI primer set) targeted the TCR CDR3. TCRdb reanalysed the multiplex PCR reads using MiXCR and keeps one entry per CDR3 protein. Among under 300,000 distinct CDR3 sequences listed, roughly 15% were seen once. The material sequenced was blood. All receptors come from a woman aged 45-60 years with Graves' hyperthyroidism that later progressed to Graves' ophthalmopathy.

Points on this clonotype: One junction end does not reproduce the germline sequence, and a read error may be involved. The V gene is TRBV5-1, the J gene TRBJ2-1, with 10 bases fitting TRBD2. The CDR3 is made up of 18 amino acids. CDR1 SGHRS and CDR2 YFSETQ come from the germline V gene. The CDR3 is CAGSPTSGAFSSYNEQFF. CDR3 nucleotide sequence: TGCGCCGGCAGCCCCACTAGCGGGGCCTTTAGCTCCTACAATGAGCAGTTCTTC.

For this clonotype: This clone may be a read error of a much larger clone one base away. V and J are TRBV28 and TRBJ2-7; D perhaps matches TRBD2 (6 bases). The CDR3 totals 15 residues. V was pared by 11 bases and J by 0 bases, with 20 bases between. Germline V gene lookup returns CDR1 MDHEN and CDR2 SYDVKM. CDR3 region: CAGKGGDDSSYEQYF. The CDR3 DNA reads TGTGCCGGCAAGGGCGGGGACGACAGCTCCTACGAGCAGTACTTC.

This clonotype was found many times. The V and J genes are TRBV30 and TRBJ1-2, with no clear D. This CDR3 comprises 13 residues. The germline gives CDR1 GTSNPN, CDR2 SVGIG (reference sequence). With 3 bases removed from V and 4 bases from J, the gap between germline ends came to 12 bases. Written as DNA, the CDR3 is TGTGCCTGGAGCTTAGGGATTCCCTATGGCTACACCTTC. Translating it yields CAWSLGIPYGYTF. The full variable domain, rest sourced from reference TRBV30 and TRBJ1-2, is SQTIHQWPATLVQPVGSPLSLECTVEGTSNPNLYWYRQAAGRGLQLLFYSVGIGQISSEVPQNLSASRPQDRQFILSSKKLLLSDSGFYLCAWSLGIPYGYTFGSGTRLTVV.

This clonotype was observed a handful of times. CDR3 sequence reads: CASRGYTGELFF. The CDR3 DNA sequence: TGTGCCAGCCGGGGATACACCGGGGAGCTGTTTTTT. The chain joins TRBV7-8 to TRBJ2-2; D might be TRBD2 (5 bases). The V gene's germline CDR1 is SGHVS and CDR2 FQNEAQ. V was shortened by 8 bases and J by 3 bases, with 7 bases between the two germline ends. This CDR3 has 12 residues.

This clonotype was seen ten or more times. The V call is TRBV7-9, the J call TRBJ1-2, with 7 bases that match TRBD1. Germline V gene lookup returns CDR1 SEHNR and CDR2 FQNEAQ (reference sequence). The CDR3 covers 15 residues. The trim removed 5 bases at V and 5 bases at J, leaving 11 bases unmatched. The CDR3 reads CASSPLGGRGYGYTF. In DNA, the CDR3 is TGTGCCAGCAGCCCTCTGGGGGGCAGGGGGTATGGCTACACCTTC.

The rearrangement links TRBV27 to TRBJ2-3; 12 bases match TRBD2. This CDR3 is 17 amino acids long. Per the germline V gene, CDR1 is MNHEY and CDR2 is SMNVEV (reference sequence). V gave up 5 bases and J gave up 2 bases; unmatched junction bases: 8. The CDR3 bases are TGTGCCAGCAGTCTTACGCTAGCGGGAGGGCCCACAGATACGCAGTATTTT. Translation gives CASSLTLAGGPTDTQYF.

Only a few counts were recorded for this clonotype. This could be a read error, since a much larger clone is one nucleotide away. V usage is TRBV5-1 and J usage is TRBJ1-1; D not certain. The CDR3 covers 15 residues. Germline V gives CDR1 SGHRS, CDR2 YFSETQ. DNA for the CDR3: TGCGCCAGCAGCTTTGGTCCCTCGGCCGGCACTGAAACTTTCTTT. It translates to CASSFGPSAGTETFF.

This clonotype was seen at least ten times. J is TRBJ2-1 and V is TRBV20-1; 8 bases are shared with TRBD2. This CDR3 has 14 amino acids. CDR1 is DFQATT and CDR2 is SNEGSKA in the germline V gene (reference sequence). Unmatched junction bases numbered 10, after V lost 6 bases and J lost 6 bases. CDR3 loop: CSAPTGGRRNEQFF. The CDR3 nucleotides read TGCAGTGCCCCGACGGGCGGGAGGCGCAATGAGCAGTTCTTC.

This clonotype was seen repeatedly, ten times or more. The chain is built from TRBV7-3 and TRBJ2-3; a weak D match, TRBD2 (6 bases). The CDR3 totals 13 residues. From germline, CDR1 is SGHTA and CDR2 FQGTGA. Trimming removed 5 bases at V and 2 bases at J, with 8 bases between. CDR3 in amino acids: CASSPRDTDTQYF. In DNA, the CDR3 is TGTGCCAGCAGCCCGCGGGACACAGATACGCAGTATTTT. The complete variable domain, with remaining parts taken from reference TRBV7-3 and TRBJ2-3, reads GAGVSQTPSNKVTEKGKYVELRCDPISGHTALYWYRQSLGQGPEFLIYFQGTGAADDSGLPNDRFFAVRPEGSVSTLKIQRTERGDSAVYLCASSPRDTDTQYFGPGTRLTVL.

This clonotype occurred many times. The DNA for the CDR3 is TGCAGTGCCTCGCTGTACGGGGCCTCCTACGAGCAGTACTTC. Translated, it gives CSASLYGASYEQYF. This rearrangement joins TRBV20-1 to TRBJ2-7; the D call may be TRBD1 or TRBD2 (5 bases each). The CDR3 is made up of 14 amino acids. V was cut by 6 bases and J by 0 bases, with 15 bases left in between. The germline gives CDR1 DFQATT, CDR2 SNEGSKA (reference sequence).

The sample holds a few counts of this clonotype. The chain has TRBV6-2 or TRBV6-3 and TRBJ1-1, with D possibly being TRBD1 (5 bases). V dropped 5 bases and J dropped 1 base, with 8 bases sitting between them. Germline V CDR1 and CDR2: MNHEY, SVGEGT. CDR3 length: 13 amino acids. CDR3: CASSGHSNTEAFF. Written as DNA, the CDR3 is TGTGCCAGCAGTGGACACTCGAACACTGAAGCTTTCTTT.

This clonotype occurred many times. DNA for the CDR3: TGTGCCAGCAGCCCGCTAGCGGTTCAGCGCAATGAGCAGTTCTTC. The encoded protein is CASSPLAVQRNEQFF. J is TRBJ2-1 and V is TRBV11-1; TRBD2 matches 7 bases. V trimming: 5 bases; J trimming: 6 bases; junction bases outside the gene matches: 10. This CDR3 is 15 amino acids long. Germline V lookup: CDR1 SGHAT, CDR2 FQDESV (reference sequence).

This clonotype came up many times. The chain has TRBV28 and TRBJ1-1, with D possibly being TRBD1 (5 bases). The germline V and J ends were trimmed by 6 bases and 6 bases, with 11 bases remaining between them. CDR3 size: 12 residues. Germline-derived CDR1 and CDR2 are MDHEN and SYDVKM. DNA of the CDR3: TGTGCCAGCAGCCCTCAGGGCCCTGAAGCTTTCTTT. It specifies CASSPQGPEAFF.

The chain joins TRBV11-2 to TRBJ2-5; D is ambiguous. The length of the CDR3 is 12 residues. Germline loops: CDR1 SGHAT, CDR2 FQNNGV. V was cut by 4 bases and J by 2 bases, with 5 bases left in between. The CDR3 spells CASSSSQETQYF. The DNA of the CDR3 is TGTGCCAGCAGCTCCTCGCAAGAGACCCAGTACTTC.

The sample holds many counts of this clonotype. Germline is not matched at one junction end, which may reflect a read error. The gene calls are TRBV7-9 and TRBJ1-2; D uncertain. The germline V gene has CDR1 SEHNR and CDR2 FQNEAQ (reference sequence). The CDR3 length is 12 residues. CDR3 region: CASSPEDYAYTF. The CDR3 coding sequence is TGTGCCAGCAGTCCCGAGGACTATGCCTACACCTTC.